Listed below are T cell receptor beta chains from one sample, sequenced in a study of blood T cells in healthy people across ages. TCRdb processed the 5' RACE reads anew with MiXCR; each CDR3 protein has one entry. The sample includes hundreds of thousands of distinct CDR3 sequences, roughly 25% of them seen just once. These data also formed part of another study, on T cells of mothers and their children.

The sequenced sample was blood. Receptors originate from a boy aged 10-17 years in good health. Both conserved end residues are part of each CDR3. D genes are given only for firm matches. Clone sizes are given selectively: once, few, many, or a class where the clone is expanded.

size: .; D: .; V: TRBV7-9; J: TRBJ2-1; CDR3: CASSGLGTYNEQFF; DNA: TGTGCCAGCAGCGGGTTAGGGACCTACAATGAGCAGTTCTTC
size: few; D: .; V: TRBV24-1; J: TRBJ1-2; CDR3: CATSDPGRVGGYTF; DNA: TGTGCCACCAGTGATCCTGGCAGGGTTGGTGGCTACACCTTC
size: few; D: TRBD2; V: TRBV10-2; J: TRBJ2-7; CDR3: CASSPSGGSREQYF; DNA: TGCGCCAGCAGCCCTAGCGGGGGGAGCCGGGAGCAGTACTTC
size: .; D: TRBD1; V: TRBV10-3; J: TRBJ2-3; CDR3: CAIMWDRESPDTQYF; DNA: TGTGCCATCATGTGGGACAGGGAGTCCCCAGATACGCAGTATTTT
size: few; D: .; V: TRBV7-3; J: TRBJ2-2; CDR3: CASRGQESTGELFF; DNA: TGTGCCAGCAGGGGCCAGGAATCCACCGGGGAGCTGTTTTTT
size: .; D: .; V: TRBV12-3/TRBV12-4; J: TRBJ2-7; CDR3: CASSLYEYEQYF; DNA: TGTGCTAGCAGTTTATATGAGTACGAGCAGTACTTC
size: .; D: .; V: TRBV12-3/TRBV12-4; J: TRBJ2-7; CDR3: CASSLGRVPDEQYF; DNA: TGTGCCAGCAGTTTAGGAAGGGTCCCGGACGAGCAGTACTTC
size: few; D: TRBD1; V: TRBV25-1; J: TRBJ2-7; CDR3: CASSEGTGAYEQYF; DNA: TGTGCCAGCAGTGAAGGGACAGGGGCCTACGAGCAGTACTTC
size: few; D: .; V: TRBV12-3/TRBV12-4; J: TRBJ1-5; CDR3: CASSPRDGPIAQHF; DNA: TGTGCCAGCAGTCCCCGGGACGGTCCAATTGCCCAGCATTTT
size: few; D: .; V: TRBV10-2; J: TRBJ2-6; CDR3: CASREAGANVLTF; DNA: TGCGCCAGCAGGGAAGCTGGGGCCAACGTCCTGACTTTC
size: few; D: .; V: TRBV24-1; J: TRBJ2-5; CDR3: CATSDSNRETQYF; DNA: TGTGCCACCAGTGATTCAAACAGAGAGACCCAGTACTTC
size: few; D: .; V: TRBV20-1; J: TRBJ2-4; CDR3: CSARSGSKNIQYF; DNA: TGCAGTGCTAGATCAGGGTCCAAAAACATTCAGTACTTC
size: .; D: TRBD2; V: TRBV20-1; J: TRBJ2-5; CDR3: CSARGLSGGAGETQYF; DNA: TGCAGTGCTAGAGGTCTTAGCGGGGGGGCCGGAGAGACCCAGTACTTC
size: .; D: .; V: TRBV3-1; J: TRBJ2-4; CDR3: CASSQVDKPKNIQYF; DNA: TGTGCCAGCAGCCAAGTGGACAAGCCCAAAAACATTCAGTACTTC
size: .; D: TRBD1; V: TRBV6-6; J: TRBJ1-2; CDR3: CAMSQGENYGYTF; DNA: TGTGCCATGTCCCAGGGGGAGAACTATGGCTACACCTTC
size: .; D: TRBD2; V: TRBV20-1; J: TRBJ2-5; CDR3: CSAPSLAGSQETQYF; DNA: TGCAGTGCCCCTTCACTAGCGGGGTCTCAAGAGACCCAGTACTTC
size: few; D: .; V: TRBV20-1; J: TRBJ1-2; CDR3: CSARGKGSDGYTF; DNA: TGCAGTGCTAGGGGTAAGGGGTCGGATGGCTACACCTTC
size: .; D: .; V: TRBV19; J: TRBJ2-5; CDR3: CAAADRETQYF; DNA: TGTGCCGCGGCGGACCGGGAGACCCAGTACTTC
size: few; D: TRBD1; V: TRBV5-5; J: TRBJ2-4; CDR3: CASSLTGAGNIQYF; DNA: TGTGCCAGCAGCTTGACAGGGGCGGGAAACATTCAGTACTTC
size: .; D: .; V: TRBV7-9; J: TRBJ2-7; CDR3: CASSPSGAPISYEQYF; DNA: TGTGCCAGCAGCCCCTCAGGGGCCCCGATCTCCTACGAGCAGTACTTC
size: few; D: TRBD1; V: TRBV29-1; J: TRBJ1-1; CDR3: CSATGAEAFF; DNA: TGCAGCGCTACAGGGGCTGAAGCTTTCTTT
size: many; D: .; V: TRBV7-8; J: TRBJ1-5; CDR3: CASSLNRVDNQPQHF; DNA: TGTGCCAGCAGCTTAAACAGGGTGGACAATCAGCCCCAGCATTTT
size: .; D: .; V: TRBV5-1; J: TRBJ2-2; CDR3: CASSPAKGGGELFF; DNA: TGCGCCAGCAGCCCTGCTAAGGGTGGCGGGGAGCTGTTTTTT
size: .; D: .; V: TRBV5-1; J: TRBJ2-6; CDR3: CASSLGSSFTVLTF; DNA: TGCGCCAGCAGCTTGGGCAGTTCGTTCACCGTCCTGACTTTC
size: .; D: .; V: TRBV7-2; J: TRBJ2-3; CDR3: CASIAHPSTDTQYF; DNA: TGTGCCAGCATAGCGCACCCCAGCACAGATACGCAGTATTTT
size: .; D: .; V: TRBV7-9; J: TRBJ1-1; CDR3: CASSLIEGRAFF; DNA: TGTGCCAGCAGCCTAATCGAGGGGCGTGCTTTCTTT
size: few; D: .; V: TRBV7-2; J: TRBJ2-3; CDR3: CASSTTSYTQYF; DNA: TGTGCCAGCAGCACCACTAGTTACACGCAGTATTTT
size: few; D: .; V: TRBV6-1; J: TRBJ2-3; CDR3: CASGTGGPATDTQYF; DNA: TGTGCCAGCGGGACGGGGGGCCCGGCCACAGATACGCAGTATTTT